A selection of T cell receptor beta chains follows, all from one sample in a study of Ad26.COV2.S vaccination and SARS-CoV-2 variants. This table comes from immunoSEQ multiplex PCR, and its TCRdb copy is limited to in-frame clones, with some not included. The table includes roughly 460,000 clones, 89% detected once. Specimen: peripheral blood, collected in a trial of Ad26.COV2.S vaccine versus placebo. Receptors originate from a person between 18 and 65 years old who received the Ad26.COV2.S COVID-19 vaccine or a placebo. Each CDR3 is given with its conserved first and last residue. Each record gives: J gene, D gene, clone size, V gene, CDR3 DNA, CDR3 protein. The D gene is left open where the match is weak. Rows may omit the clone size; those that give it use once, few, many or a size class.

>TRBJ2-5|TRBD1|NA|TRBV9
TGTGCCAGCAGCCCTGCCCGACAGGGGACTCTCCAAGAGACCCAGTACTTC
CASSPARQGTLQETQYF
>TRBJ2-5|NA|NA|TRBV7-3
TGTGCCAGCAGCCCCCGAGGCCGCCAAGAGACCCAGTACTTC
CASSPRGRQETQYF
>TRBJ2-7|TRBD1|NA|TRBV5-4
TGTGCCAGCAGCCCTGACAGGGGCGCCTACGAGCAGTACTTC
CASSPDRGAYEQYF
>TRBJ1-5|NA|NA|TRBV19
TGTGCCAGTAGCTGGAACACAAATAGCAATCAGCCCCAGCATTTT
CASSWNTNSNQPQHF
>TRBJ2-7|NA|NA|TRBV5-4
TGTGCCAGCAGCTTGGATCCCGGGCTCGGAGGCGACGAGCAGTACTTC
CASSLDPGLGGDEQYF
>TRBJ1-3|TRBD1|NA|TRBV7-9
TGTGCCAGCGGAGGGACAGGGTGGAATTTT
CASGGTGWNF
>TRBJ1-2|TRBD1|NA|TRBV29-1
TGCAGCGTAGGGACAGATGCTAACTATGGCTACACCTTC
CSVGTDANYGYTF
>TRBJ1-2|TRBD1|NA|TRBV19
TGTGCCAGTAGTATGGGACAGGGAGTAGGCGGCTATGGCTACACCTTC
CASSMGQGVGGYGYTF
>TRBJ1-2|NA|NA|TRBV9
TGTGCCAGCAGCCCGCAAAGCCAATCTGGTCATGGCTACACCTTC
CASSPQSQSGHGYTF
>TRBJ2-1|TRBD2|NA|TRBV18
TGTGCCAGCTCACCTCCCGGACTAGCGGGAACCGGCAATGAGCAGTTCTTC
CASSPPGLAGTGNEQFF
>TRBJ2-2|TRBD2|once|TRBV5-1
TGCGCCAGCAGCTTGGAGCCAGCGGGAGGCGGGGAGCTGTTTTTT
CASSLEPAGGGELFF
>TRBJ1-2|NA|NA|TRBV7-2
TGTGCCAGCAGCTTAGGGACGGCGTATGGCTACACCTTC
CASSLGTAYGYTF
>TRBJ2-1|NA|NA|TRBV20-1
TGCAGTGCCAGTAAGGGGGAACTCACAAATGAGCAGTTCTTC
CSASKGELTNEQFF
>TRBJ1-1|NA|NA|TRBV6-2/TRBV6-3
TGTGCCAGCAGCCCCGCCGGTAGAGGGAACACTGAAGCTTTCTTT
CASSPAGRGNTEAFF
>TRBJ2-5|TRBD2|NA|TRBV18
TGTGCCAGCTCACCGGGACTAGCCCCCGAGACCCAGTACTTC
CASSPGLAPETQYF
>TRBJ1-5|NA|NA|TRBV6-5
TGTGCCAGCAGTTACTCGGGGGCGAGCAATCAGCCCCAGCATTTT
CASSYSGASNQPQHF
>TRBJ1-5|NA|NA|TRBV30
TGTGCCTGGAGATACGGTAGCAATCAGCCCCAGCATTTT
CAWRYGSNQPQHF
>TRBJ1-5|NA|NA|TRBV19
TGTGCCAGTAGCCCTCGAGATCTGGGCAATCAGCCCCAGCATTTT
CASSPRDLGNQPQHF
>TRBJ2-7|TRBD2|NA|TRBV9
TGTGCCAGCAGCGAGACTAGCGGGAGTTACGAGCAGTACTTC
CASSETSGSYEQYF
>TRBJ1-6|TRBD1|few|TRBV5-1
TGCGCCAGCAGCAGGGACAGGCCTAATTCACCCCTCCACTTT
CASSRDRPNSPLHF
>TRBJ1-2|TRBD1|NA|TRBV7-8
TGTGCCAGCAGCTTGGTGACAGGGGTTAAGAACTATGGCTACACCTTC
CASSLVTGVKNYGYTF
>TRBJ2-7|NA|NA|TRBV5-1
TGCGCCAGCAGCTTGGCCTCAGGGATCTCCTACGAGCAGTACTTC
CASSLASGISYEQYF
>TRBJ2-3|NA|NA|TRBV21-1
TGTGCCAGCAGCCTTGCCGTTACCGGGACAGGGGGCTCGGATACGCAGTATTTT
CASSLAVTGTGGSDTQYF
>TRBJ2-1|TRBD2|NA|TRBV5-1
TGCGCCAGCAGCCACGGGACTAGCGGGTTCAATGAGCAGTTCTTC
CASSHGTSGFNEQFF
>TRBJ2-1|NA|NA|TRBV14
TGTGCCAGCAGCCAAGAAGAGGGACACCCAATTGCCTACAATGAGCAGTTCTTC
CASSQEEGHPIAYNEQFF
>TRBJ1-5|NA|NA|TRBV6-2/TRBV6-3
TGTGCCAGCAGTTTTACAGGGCGGGCTCAGCCCCAGCATTTT
CASSFTGRAQPQHF
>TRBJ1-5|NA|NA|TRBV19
TGTGCCAGTAGTATCGAGCCGTATAGCAATCAGCCCCAGCATTTT
CASSIEPYSNQPQHF
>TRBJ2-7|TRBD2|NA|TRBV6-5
TGTGCCAGCCAGGGGACTAGCGGGAGCTCCTACGAGCAGTACTTC
CASQGTSGSSYEQYF
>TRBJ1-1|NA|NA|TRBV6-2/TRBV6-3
TGTGCCAGCAGTGTAATCAGGGGAAACACTGAAGCTTTCTTT
CASSVIRGNTEAFF
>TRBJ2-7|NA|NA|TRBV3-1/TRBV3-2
TGTGCCAGCAGCCAAAGCAACACCCCCTACGAGCAGTACTTC
CASSQSNTPYEQYF
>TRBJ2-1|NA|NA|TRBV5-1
TGCGCCAGCAGCTTGGTACCTTACAATGAGCAGTTCTTC
CASSLVPYNEQFF
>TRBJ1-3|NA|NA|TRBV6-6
TGTGCCAGCACCGAAAAAGGGAGCTCTGGAAACACCATATATTTT
CASTEKGSSGNTIYF
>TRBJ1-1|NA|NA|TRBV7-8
TGTGCCAGCAGCGTTAGGCTCCGCGGGACTGAAGCTTTCTTT
CASSVRLRGTEAFF
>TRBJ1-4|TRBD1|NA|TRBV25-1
TGTGCCAGCAGTGCGGGAACCGGGACAGGGGACGAAAAACTGTTTTTT
CASSAGTGTGDEKLFF
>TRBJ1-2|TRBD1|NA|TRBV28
TGTGCCAGCAGAGGACAGGGGGCCGCTTTAAACTATGGCTACACCTTC
CASRGQGAALNYGYTF
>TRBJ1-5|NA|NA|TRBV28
TGTGCCAGCAGTTTTCCTACGTGGTCAGAATATAGCAATCAGCCCCAGCATTTT
CASSFPTWSEYSNQPQHF
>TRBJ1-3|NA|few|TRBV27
TGTGCCAGCAGTTTAGCAGGCTCTGGAAACACCATATATTTT
CASSLAGSGNTIYF
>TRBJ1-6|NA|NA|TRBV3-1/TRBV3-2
TGTGCCAGCAGCCAAGACCACCGGTATAATTCACCCCTCCACTTT
CASSQDHRYNSPLHF
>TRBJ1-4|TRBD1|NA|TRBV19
TGTGCCAGTAGTCGGACAGGGCGAGCACCTAATGAAAAACTGTTTTTT
CASSRTGRAPNEKLFF
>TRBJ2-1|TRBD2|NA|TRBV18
TGTGCCAGCTCACGACCAGGGCTAGCGGGAGGATACAATGAGCAGTTCTTC
CASSRPGLAGGYNEQFF
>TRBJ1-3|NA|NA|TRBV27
TGTGCCAGCAGTAGAAGGGGGGGAATAGGAAACACCATATATTTT
CASSRRGGIGNTIYF
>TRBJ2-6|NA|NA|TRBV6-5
TGTGCCAGCAGTTACAGGGCGGCCGGGGCCAACGTCCTGACTTTC
CASSYRAAGANVLTF
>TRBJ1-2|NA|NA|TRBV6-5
TGTGCCAGCAGTTACGACAAATATGGCTACACCTTC
CASSYDKYGYTF
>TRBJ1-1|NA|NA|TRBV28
TGTGCCAGCAAAAGGCAGGGGATGAACACTGAAGCTTTCTTT
CASKRQGMNTEAFF
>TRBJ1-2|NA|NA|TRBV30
TGTGCCTGTCTGCTCAGGGTTAACTATGGCTACACCTTC
CACLLRVNYGYTF
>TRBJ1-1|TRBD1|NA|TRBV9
TGTGCCAGCAGCGGACAGGGGATCGGCACTGAAGCTTTCTTT
CASSGQGIGTEAFF
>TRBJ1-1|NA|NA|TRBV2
TGTGCCAGCGGGAGGGTCTCCGAAGCTTTCTTT
CASGRVSEAFF
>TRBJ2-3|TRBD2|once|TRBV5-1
TGCGCCAGCAGTCGAGGACTAGCGAGACAGTATACGCAGTATTTT
CASSRGLARQYTQYF
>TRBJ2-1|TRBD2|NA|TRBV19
TGTGCCAGTAACCCAGCGGGGGGGCTCAATGAGCAGTTCTTC
CASNPAGGLNEQFF
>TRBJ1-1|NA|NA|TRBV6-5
TGTGCCAGCAGTTACACCCAGGGCTGGACTGAAGCTTTCTTT
CASSYTQGWTEAFF
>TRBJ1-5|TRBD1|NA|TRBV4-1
TGCGCCAGCAGCCGGGCCTCGACAGGGGGCGGTCAGCCCCAGCATTTT
CASSRASTGGGQPQHF
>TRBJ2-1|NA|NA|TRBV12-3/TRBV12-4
TGTGCCAGCAGTCGATCTAGGTACAATGAGCAGTTCTTC
CASSRSRYNEQFF
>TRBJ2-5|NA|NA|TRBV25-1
TGTGCCAGCAGTGAATTGAGGGAGACCCAGTACTTC
CASSELRETQYF
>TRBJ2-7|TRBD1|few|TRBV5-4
TGTGCCAGCAGCTCGACAGGGAACGAGCAGTACTTC
CASSSTGNEQYF
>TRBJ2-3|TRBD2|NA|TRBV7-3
TGTGCCAGCAGCTTGTCGCCTAGCGGGACAGATACGCAGTATTTT
CASSLSPSGTDTQYF